These 3 T cell receptor beta chains were sequenced from one sample in a study of early T cells in non-severe SARS-CoV-2 infection. Using its own MiXCR run on the 5' RACE reads, TCRdb lists one record per CDR3 protein. The sample records around 26,000 distinct CDR3 sequences, about 4.2% being singletons. The sequenced sample consisted of whole blood. The receptors were sampled from an adult who was a healthcare worker with PCR-confirmed SARS-CoV-2 infection or an uninfected control (not recorded which).

This clonotype has at least ten counts. The V and J genes are TRBV5-1 and TRBJ1-3; D may be TRBD1 (5 bases). CDR3 length equals 14 residues. Germline loops: CDR1 SGHRS, CDR2 YFSETQ. V was trimmed by 0 bases and J by 4 bases, leaving 8 bases between them. This chain's CDR3 is CASSLGGDGNTIYF. The CDR3 nucleotides read TGCGCCAGCAGCTTGGGAGGGGACGGAAACACCATATATTTT.

In its sample, this clonotype was seen a few times. The chain recombines TRBV20-1 with TRBJ2-3; 7 bases line up with TRBD2. V lost 6 bases, J lost 3 bases, and 12 bases stayed unmatched. The CDR3 has 15 amino acids. Germline V gene sequence: CDR1 DFQATT, CDR2 SNEGSKA (reference sequence). The CDR3 protein is CSANPRTRATDTQYF. The CDR3 DNA reads TGCAGTGCCAACCCAAGGACTAGAGCTACAGATACGCAGTATTTT.

The chain uses TRBV11-2 and TRBJ2-3; D is undetermined. V was cut by 5 bases and J by 6 bases, with 6 bases left in between. In germline, CDR1 is SGHAT, CDR2 FQNNGV. The CDR3 loop spans 11 amino acids. The CDR3 is CASSPGDTQYF. In DNA form, the CDR3 reads TGTGCCAGCAGCCCCGGGGATACGCAGTATTTT.